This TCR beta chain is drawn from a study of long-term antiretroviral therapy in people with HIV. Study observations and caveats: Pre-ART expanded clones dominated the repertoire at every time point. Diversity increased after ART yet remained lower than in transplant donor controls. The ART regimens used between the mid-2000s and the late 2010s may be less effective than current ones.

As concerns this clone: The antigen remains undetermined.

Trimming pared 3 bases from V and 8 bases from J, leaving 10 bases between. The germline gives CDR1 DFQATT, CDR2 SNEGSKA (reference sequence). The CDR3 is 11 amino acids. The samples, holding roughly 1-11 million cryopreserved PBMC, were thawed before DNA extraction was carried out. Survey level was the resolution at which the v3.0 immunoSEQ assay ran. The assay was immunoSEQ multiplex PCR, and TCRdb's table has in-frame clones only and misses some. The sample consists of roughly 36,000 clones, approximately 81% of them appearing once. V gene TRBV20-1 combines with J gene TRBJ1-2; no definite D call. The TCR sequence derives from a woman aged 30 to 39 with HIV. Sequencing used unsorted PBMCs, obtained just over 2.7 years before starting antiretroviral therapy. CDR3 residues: CSARNREGYTF. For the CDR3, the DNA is TGCAGTGCTAGGAATCGAGAAGGCTACACCTTC.